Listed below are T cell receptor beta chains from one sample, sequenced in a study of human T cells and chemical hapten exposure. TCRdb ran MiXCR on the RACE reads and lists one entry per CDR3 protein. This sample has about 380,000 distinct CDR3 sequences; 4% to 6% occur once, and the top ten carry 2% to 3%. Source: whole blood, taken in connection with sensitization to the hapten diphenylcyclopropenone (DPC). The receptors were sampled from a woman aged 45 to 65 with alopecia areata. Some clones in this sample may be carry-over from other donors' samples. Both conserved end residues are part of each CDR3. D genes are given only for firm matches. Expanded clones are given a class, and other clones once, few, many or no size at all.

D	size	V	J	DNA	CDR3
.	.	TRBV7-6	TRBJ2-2	TGTGCCAGCAGCTTAACTAGATCGCGGGAGCTGTTTTTT	CASSLTRSRELFF
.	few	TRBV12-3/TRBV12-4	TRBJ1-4	TGTGCCAGCAGGGGAGGGAGTGCTAATGAAAAACTGTTTTTT	CASRGGSANEKLFF
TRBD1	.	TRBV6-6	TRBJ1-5	TGTGCCAGCAGACGGACAGGGAAGGGTGGCAATCAGCCCCAGCATTTT	CASRRTGKGGNQPQHF
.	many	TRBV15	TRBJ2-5	TGTGCCACCAGCAGAGGCGAAGAGACCCAGTACTTC	CATSRGEETQYF
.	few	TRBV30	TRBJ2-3	TGTGTCTGGAGTGGGACTAGCACAGATACGCAGTATTTT	CVWSGTSTDTQYF
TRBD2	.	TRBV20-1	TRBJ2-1	TGCAGAACGGGGACTAGGCTGTCCAATGAGCAGTTCTTC	CRTGTRLSNEQFF
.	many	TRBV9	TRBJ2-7	TGTGCCAGCAGCGTGGGAGGACCCTCATACGAGCAGTACTTC	CASSVGGPSYEQYF
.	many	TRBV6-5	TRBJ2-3	TGTGCCAGCAGTTCGATCTGGGGAGGTCGGGGTACGCAGTATTTT	CASSSIWGGRGTQYF
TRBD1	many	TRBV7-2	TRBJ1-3	TGTGCCAGCAGCCAAGACAGGGTAAACACCATATATTTT	CASSQDRVNTIYF
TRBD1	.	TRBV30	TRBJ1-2	TGTGCCTGGAGACCCGGCCCAGGGGGAGGCTACACCTTC	CAWRPGPGGGYTF
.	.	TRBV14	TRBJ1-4	TGTGCCAGCAGCCGCCTACAGTGGGGATCTAATGAAAAACTGTTTTTT	CASSRLQWGSNEKLFF
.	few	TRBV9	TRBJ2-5	TGTGCCAGCAGCGTAGGTGGCGGGACCCAAGAGACCCAGTACTTC	CASSVGGGTQETQYF
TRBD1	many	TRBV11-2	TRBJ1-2	TGTGCCAGCAGCTTAGCCGGGACAGGGGGCCTCGGCTACACCTTC	CASSLAGTGGLGYTF
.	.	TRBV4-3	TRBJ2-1	TGCGCCAGCAGCCAGGTCTGGGGGAGCTCCTACAATGAGCAGTTCTTC	CASSQVWGSSYNEQFF
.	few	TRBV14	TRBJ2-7	TGTGCCAGCAGCCTTTACGGGCAATTTTTTAAGCAGTACTTC	CASSLYGQFFKQYF
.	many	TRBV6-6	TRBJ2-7	TGTGCCAGCAGTCCACTCCCTGGGTGGTACGAGCAGTACTTC	CASSPLPGWYEQYF
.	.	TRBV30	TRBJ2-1	TGTGCCTGGAGTGTATCGGGTCCTCGAGGCGAGCAGTTCTTC	CAWSVSGPRGEQFF
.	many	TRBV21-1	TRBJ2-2	TGTGCCACCCAGCAAAGATTCGGATCGAACACCGGGGAGCTGTTTTTT	CATQQRFGSNTGELFF
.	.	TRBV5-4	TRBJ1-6	TGTGCCAGCAGCCCCCGGTGGGGTAATAATTCACCCCTCCACTTT	CASSPRWGNNSPLHF
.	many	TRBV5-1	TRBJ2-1	TGCGCCAGCAGCTCGCAGGGGGGAAACTACAATGAGCAGTTCTTC	CASSSQGGNYNEQFF
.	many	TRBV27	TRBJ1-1	TGTGCCAGCAGTCCGAGGATGAACACTGAAGCTTTCTTT	CASSPRMNTEAFF
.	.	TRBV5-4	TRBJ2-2	TGTGCCAGCACCCTCCCCGGCAGGGAGAACACCGGGGAGCTGTTTTTT	CASTLPGRENTGELFF
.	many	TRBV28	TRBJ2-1	TGTGCCAGCAGTTTGGTCCAGCCTCGGCAGCAGTTCTTC	CASSLVQPRQQFF
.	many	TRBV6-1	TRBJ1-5	TGTGCCAGCAGGCTTTGGGACGGATTTGATCAGCCCCAGCATTTT	CASRLWDGFDQPQHF
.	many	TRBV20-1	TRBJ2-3	TGCAGTGCTAGGATTTTAGCGGTTAGCACAGATACGCAGTATTTT	CSARILAVSTDTQYF
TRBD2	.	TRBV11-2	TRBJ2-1	TGTGCCAGCAGCTCTCTAGCGGGAGGCCACGGGGATGAGCAGTTCTTC	CASSSLAGGHGDEQFF
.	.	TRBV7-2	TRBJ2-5	TGTGCCAGCAAGGCGGGGATACAAGAGACCCAGTACTTC	CASKAGIQETQYF
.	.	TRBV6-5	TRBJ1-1	TGTGCCAGCAGTTACTGGGGGCGCGGGGTCACTGAAGCTTTCTTT	CASSYWGRGVTEAFF
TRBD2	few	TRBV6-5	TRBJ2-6	TGTGCCAGCCGGGGGGAAAACTCTGGGGCCAACGTCCTGACTTTC	CASRGENSGANVLTF
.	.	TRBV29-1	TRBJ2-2	TGCAGCGCCCTTCTAACGAACACCGGGGAGCTGTTTTTT	CSALLTNTGELFF
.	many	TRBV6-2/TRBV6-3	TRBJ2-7	TGTGCCAGCAAAGACATACTCTACGAGCAGTACTTC	CASKDILYEQYF
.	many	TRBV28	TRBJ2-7	TGTGCCAGCAGTACCGCAGGGGCGCACGAGCAGTACTTC	CASSTAGAHEQYF
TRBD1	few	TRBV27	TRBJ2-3	TGTGCCAGCAGTTTATGGGCCAGGGGGACAGATACGCAGTATTTT	CASSLWARGTDTQYF
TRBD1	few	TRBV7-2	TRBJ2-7	TGTGCCAGCAGCCTGACAGGGGGCTTCGACGAGCAGTACTTC	CASSLTGGFDEQYF
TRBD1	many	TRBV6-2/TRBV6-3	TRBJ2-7	TGTGCCAGCAGTTACGACAGGGTACTCGACGAGCAGTACTTC	CASSYDRVLDEQYF
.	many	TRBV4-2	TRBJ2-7	TGTGCCAGCAGCCAACCGGGGACGTACGAGCAGTACTTC	CASSQPGTYEQYF
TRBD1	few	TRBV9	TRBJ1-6	TGTGCCAGCAAGGGACAGAACAATTCACCCCTCCACTTT	CASKGQNNSPLHF
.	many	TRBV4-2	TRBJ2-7	TGTGCCAGCAGCCAAGATACCACAGGGACCTACGAGCAGTACTTC	CASSQDTTGTYEQYF
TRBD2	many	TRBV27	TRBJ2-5	TGTGCCAGCAGCCGCCGCTGGACTAGCGGTTTAGAGACCCAGTACTTC	CASSRRWTSGLETQYF
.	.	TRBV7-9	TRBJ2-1	TGTGCCAGCAGCTTGGCTTGGGGGAACAATGAGCAGTTCTTC	CASSLAWGNNEQFF
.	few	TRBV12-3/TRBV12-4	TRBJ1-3	TGTGCCAGCAGGCTACAGGGCCGAACCGGTAACACCATATATTTT	CASRLQGRTGNTIYF
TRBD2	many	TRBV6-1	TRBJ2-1	TGTGCCAGCAGTGAGATTAGCGGGGTTGGTGAGCAGTTCTTC	CASSEISGVGEQFF
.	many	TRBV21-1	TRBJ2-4	TGTGCCAGCAGCTCACGGGGGGGCGAAGCCAAAAACATTCAGTACTTC	CASSSRGGEAKNIQYF
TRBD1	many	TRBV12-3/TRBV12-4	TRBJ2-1	TGTGCCAGCAGTACAACACAGGGGCGGGATGAGCAGTTCTTC	CASSTTQGRDEQFF
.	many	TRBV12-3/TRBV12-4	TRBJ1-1	TGTGCCAGCAGTTTATATGAGGGGTCCGAAGCTTTCTTT	CASSLYEGSEAFF
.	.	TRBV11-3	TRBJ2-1	TGTGCCAGCAGCCCTGGACCAGACGCTTACAATGAGCAGTTCTTC	CASSPGPDAYNEQFF
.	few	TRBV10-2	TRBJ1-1	TGCGCCAGCAGTACAGGGTACGCTGAAGCTTTCTTT	CASSTGYAEAFF
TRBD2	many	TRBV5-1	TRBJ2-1	TGCGCCAGCAGCCCCGCCGGGGGGACCTCCTACAATGAGCAGTTCTTC	CASSPAGGTSYNEQFF
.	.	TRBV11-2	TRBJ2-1	TGTGCCAGCAGCTTGTCGGGTGAACGCCTCTCCTACAATGAGCAGTTCTTC	CASSLSGERLSYNEQFF
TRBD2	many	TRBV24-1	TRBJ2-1	TGTGCCACCAGTGGGTCGGGGGGGGTTAGTGAGCAGTTCTTC	CATSGSGGVSEQFF
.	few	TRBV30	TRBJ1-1	TGTGCCTGGAGCCATAAGGGATCTGAAGCTTTCTTT	CAWSHKGSEAFF
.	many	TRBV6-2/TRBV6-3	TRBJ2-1	TGTGCCAGCAGTCCCTCCACGGATAGCTCCTACAATGAGCAGTTCTTC	CASSPSTDSSYNEQFF
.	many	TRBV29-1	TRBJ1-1	TGCAGCGTTGTTTTCCCAGGACATGGCGACACTGAAGCTTTCTTT	CSVVFPGHGDTEAFF
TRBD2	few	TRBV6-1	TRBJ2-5	TGTGCCAGCACTCTCCTGGGCGGCGGGAGCGGAGAGACCCAGTACTTC	CASTLLGGGSGETQYF
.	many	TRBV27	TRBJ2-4	TGTGCCAGCAGTTTGGGTGGAGAAAACATTCAGTACTTC	CASSLGGENIQYF